The 16 T cell receptor beta chains presented below share a single source sample, sequenced in a study of T-cell reconstitution after alpha-beta-depleted transplantation in children. Unique molecular identifiers were incorporated when the TCRbeta library was constructed. Via MiXCR, TCRdb re-called the PCR reads, giving one row per CDR3 protein. The data contain a few hundred thousand distinct CDR3 sequences, about 9.9% of them singletons. Sequenced here: peripheral blood, sampled 180 days after TCRalphabeta/CD19-depleted stem cell transplant. Receptors originate from a male patient between 2 and 10 years old who had a stem cell transplant for chronic granulomatous disease, so the T cells may come from the graft donor.

This clonotype occurred many times. A read error may account for a junction end that differs from germline. The chain joins TRBV7-8 to TRBJ2-5; possibly TRBD2 for D (6 bases). The germline CDR1 and CDR2 sequences are SGHVS and FQNEAQ. The CDR3 sequence is 16 residues long. The CDR3 DNA reads TGTGCCAGCACCCTAGAGCGGGTTGCCCGGGAAGAGGCCCAGTACTTC. Its protein product is CASTLERVAREEAQYF.

This clonotype occurred many times. The chain employs TRBV29-1 and TRBJ2-1, with a possible D match to TRBD2 (8 bases). Trimming removed 5 bases at V and 4 bases at J, with 18 bases between. In germline, CDR1 is SQVTM, CDR2 ANQGSEA. The CDR3 length is 15 residues. The CDR3 DNA follows: TGCAGCGTTCCTAAGGGGGCGGGGGGTTACAATGAGCAGTTCTTC. It codes for CSVPKGAGGYNEQFF.

A word on this clonotype: This may arise from a read error, as a much more abundant clone is one base away. The chain has TRBV5-1 and TRBJ1-2; D unresolved. The CDR3 contains 14 residues. Germline CDR1 is SGHRS and CDR2 is YFSETQ. V was trimmed by 5 bases and J by 5 bases, leaving 16 bases between them. CDR3 in amino acids: CASSSSPFAYGYTF. The CDR3 nucleotides are TGCGCCAGCAGTTCGAGCCCGTTCGCTTATGGCTACACCTTC. The whole variable domain, filled in from reference TRBV5-1 and TRBJ1-2, reads KAGVTQTPRYLIKTRGQQVTLSCSPISGHRSVSWYQQTPGQGLQFLFEYFSETQRNKGNFPGRFSGRQFSNSRSEMNVSTLELGDSALYLCASSSSPFAYGYTFGSGTRLTVV.

This clonotype was seen at least ten times. The CDR3 region is CASRPNGRPGELFF. CDR3 in DNA: TGTGCCAGCAGGCCCAACGGGAGACCCGGGGAGCTGTTTTTT. The V call is TRBV6-2 or TRBV6-3, the J call TRBJ2-2, with D perhaps matching TRBD2 (6 bases). Germline V gives CDR1 MNHEY, CDR2 SVGEGT. Trimming took 6 bases from V and 6 from J, leaving 14 bases between them. The CDR3 runs to 14 residues.

In this sample, this clonotype turned up many times. The rearrangement joins TRBV7-9 to TRBJ2-1, with 12 bases lining up with TRBD2. V trimming: 5 bases; J trimming: 2 bases; junction bases outside the gene matches: 4. The CDR3 consists of 16 residues. Germline lookup yields CDR1 SEHNR and CDR2 FQNEAQ (reference sequence). CDR3 DNA sequence: TGTGCCAGCAGCCCAAGGACTAGCGGGACCTACAATGAGCAGTTCTTC. It codes for CASSPRTSGTYNEQFF.

There are many counts of this clonotype. V and J are TRBV5-4 and TRBJ2-3; D uncertain. This CDR3 comprises 12 residues. Trimming took off 0 bases at V and 10 bases at J, with 9 bases between the two ends. The germline CDR1 and CDR2 sequences are SGHNT and YYREEE (reference sequence). CDR3 loop: CASSLGESAQYF. The DNA of the CDR3 is TGTGCCAGCAGCTTGGGGGAATCCGCGCAGTATTTT.

This clonotype has ten or more counts. The V gene is TRBV29-1, the J gene TRBJ1-4, with unresolved D. Trimming stripped 5 bases from V and 7 bases from J, with 8 bases between. The CDR3 spans 11 residues. Germline CDR1 SQVTM, CDR2 ANQGSEA. CDR3 sequence: CSVMHIEKLFF. The CDR3 nucleotides are TGCAGCGTTATGCATATTGAAAAACTGTTTTTT.

This clonotype was detected ten times or more. This rearrangement joins TRBV6-2 or TRBV6-3 to TRBJ1-1; no definite D call. The germline CDR1 and CDR2 sequences are MNHEY and SVGEGT. Trimming pared 0 bases from V and 1 base from J, leaving 6 bases between. The CDR3 is made up of 14 amino acids. DNA for the CDR3: TGTGCCAGCAGTTACTCGTACCGGAACACTGAAGCTTTCTTT. Amino acid sequence: CASSYSYRNTEAFF.

This clonotype came up many times. The rearrangement uses TRBV5-1 and TRBJ2-7; 11 nucleotides agree with TRBD2. This CDR3 has 15 amino acids. The V gene's germline CDR1 is SGHRS and CDR2 YFSETQ. The V gene end was trimmed by 4 bases and the J gene end by 6 bases; junction bases not matched to a gene: 9. The CDR3 is CASSTTLAGGGEQYF. The CDR3 DNA follows: TGCGCCAGCAGCACGACTCTAGCGGGGGGTGGCGAGCAGTACTTC. The entire variable domain, with the rest obtained from reference TRBV5-1 and TRBJ2-7, is as follows: KAGVTQTPRYLIKTRGQQVTLSCSPISGHRSVSWYQQTPGQGLQFLFEYFSETQRNKGNFPGRFSGRQFSNSRSEMNVSTLELGDSALYLCASSTTLAGGGEQYFGPGTRLTVT.

At least ten counts were recorded for this clonotype. Sequence at one end of the junction differs from germline and may be a read error. V is TRBV12-3 or TRBV12-4 and J is TRBJ2-3; 10 nucleotides line up with TRBD2. There are 12 residues in the CDR3. The CDR3 is CASGGRADTQYF. The CDR3 DNA is TGCGCTAGCGGGGGTCGGGCAGATACGCAGTATTTT.

This clonotype appeared many times. CDR3 bases: TGCAGTGCTAGGAGTGGAATCGCAGGGGGCTTCGAGCAGTACTTC. Protein product: CSARSGIAGGFEQYF. The V and J genes are TRBV20-1 and TRBJ2-7; 8 bases agree with TRBD1. Germline CDR1 is DFQATT and CDR2 is SNEGSKA (reference sequence). This CDR3 has 15 amino acids. V was clipped by 3 bases and J by 6 bases; unmatched bases: 13.

This clonotype was observed a few times. The chain carries TRBV19 and TRBJ2-1; D not certain. The CDR3 contains 12 residues. Germline assignment: CDR1 LNHDA and CDR2 SQIVND (reference sequence). The V end lost 7 bases, the J end lost 7 bases, and 11 bases lay between the germline ends. In DNA form, the CDR3 reads TGTGCCAGTATCCGCCCCTTTAATGAGCAGTTCTTC. This sequence encodes CASIRPFNEQFF.

The genes are TRBV19 and TRBJ2-3; D is undetermined. Looked up from germline, CDR1 is LNHDA and CDR2 is SQIVND (reference sequence). This CDR3 contains 15 residues. Trimming took off 3 bases at V and 0 bases at J, with 10 bases between the two ends. CDR3 in DNA: TGTGCCAGTAGTATTCGCTTGTTTAGCACAGATACGCAGTATTTT. It is translated as CASSIRLFSTDTQYF. The entire variable domain, with the rest obtained from reference TRBV19 and TRBJ2-3, is as follows: DGGITQSPKYLFRKEGQNVTLSCEQNLNHDAMYWYRQDPGQGLRLIYYSQIVNDFQKGDIAEGYSVSREKKESFPLTVTSAQKNPTAFYLCASSIRLFSTDTQYFGPGTRLTVL.

This clonotype has a count of ten or more. The chain uses TRBV12-3 or TRBV12-4 and TRBJ1-3; D is perhaps TRBD1 (5 bases). The CDR3 extends over 15 amino acids. V shed 5 bases and J shed 8 bases, with 19 bases lying between them. In DNA, the CDR3 is TGTGCCAGCAGTCCGCCCAAGGGGATAACGGACACCATATATTTT. Its translation: CASSPPKGITDTIYF.

This clonotype was observed at least ten times. This chain connects TRBV7-2 to TRBJ1-3; TRBD1 aligns across 9 bases. This CDR3 has 15 amino acids. The germline gives CDR1 SGHTA, CDR2 FQGNSA. V gave up 1 base and J gave up 4 bases; unmatched junction bases: 2. The CDR3 region has the DNA TGTGCCAGCAGCTTAGGCGGGACAGGGGGAAACACCATATATTTT. Its protein product is CASSLGGTGGNTIYF.

There are many counts of this clonotype. The chain links TRBV20-1 to TRBJ1-3; tentative D call: TRBD1 (5 bases). CDR3 size: 14 residues. Trimming pared 6 bases from V and 3 bases from J, leaving 15 bases between. The germline V gene has CDR1 DFQATT and CDR2 SNEGSKA (reference sequence). The CDR3 reads CSAAGITGGNTIYF. The CDR3 nucleotides read TGCAGTGCCGCAGGGATTACGGGTGGAAACACCATATATTTT.